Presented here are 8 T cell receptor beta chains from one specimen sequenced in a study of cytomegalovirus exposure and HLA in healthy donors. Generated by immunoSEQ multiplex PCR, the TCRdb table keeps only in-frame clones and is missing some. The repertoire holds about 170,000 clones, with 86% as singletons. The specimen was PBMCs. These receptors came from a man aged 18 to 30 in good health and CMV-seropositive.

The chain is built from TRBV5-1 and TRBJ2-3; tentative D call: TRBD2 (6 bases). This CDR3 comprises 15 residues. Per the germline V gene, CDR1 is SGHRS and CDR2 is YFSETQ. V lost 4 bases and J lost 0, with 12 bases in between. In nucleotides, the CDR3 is TGCGCCAGCAGCGTAGCGGACTCTAGCACAGATACGCAGTATTTT. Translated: CASSVADSSTDTQYF. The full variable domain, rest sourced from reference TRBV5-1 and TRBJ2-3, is KAGVTQTPRYLIKTRGQQVTLSCSPISGHRSVSWYQQTPGQGLQFLFEYFSETQRNKGNFPGRFSGRQFSNSRSEMNVSTLELGDSALYLCASSVADSSTDTQYFGPGTRLTVL.

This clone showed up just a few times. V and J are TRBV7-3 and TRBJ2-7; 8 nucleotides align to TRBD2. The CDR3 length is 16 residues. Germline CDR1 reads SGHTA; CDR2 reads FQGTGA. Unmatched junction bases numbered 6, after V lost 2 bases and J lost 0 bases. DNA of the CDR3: TGTGCCAGCAGCTTACTACAGCGGGGGCTCTCCTACGAGCAGTACTTC. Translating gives CASSLLQRGLSYEQYF. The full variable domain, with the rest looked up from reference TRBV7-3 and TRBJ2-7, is GAGVSQTPSNKVTEKGKYVELRCDPISGHTALYWYRQSLGQGPEFLIYFQGTGAADDSGLPNDRFFAVRPEGSVSTLKIQRTERGDSAVYLCASSLLQRGLSYEQYFGPGTRLTVT.

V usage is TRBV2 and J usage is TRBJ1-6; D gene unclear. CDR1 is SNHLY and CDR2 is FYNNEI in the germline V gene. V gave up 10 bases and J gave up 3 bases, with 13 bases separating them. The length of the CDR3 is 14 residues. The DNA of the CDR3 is TGTGCCAACCACCCCCTCTACTATAATTCACCCCTCCACTTT. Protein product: CANHPLYYNSPLHF.

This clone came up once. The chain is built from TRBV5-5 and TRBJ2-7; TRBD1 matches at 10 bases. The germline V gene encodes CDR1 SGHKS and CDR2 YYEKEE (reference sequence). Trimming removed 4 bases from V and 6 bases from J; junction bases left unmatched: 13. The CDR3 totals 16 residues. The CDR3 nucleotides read TGTGCCAGCAGCCTCAGAACCGGGACAGGGGTAGTCGAGCAGTACTTC. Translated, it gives CASSLRTGTGVVEQYF.

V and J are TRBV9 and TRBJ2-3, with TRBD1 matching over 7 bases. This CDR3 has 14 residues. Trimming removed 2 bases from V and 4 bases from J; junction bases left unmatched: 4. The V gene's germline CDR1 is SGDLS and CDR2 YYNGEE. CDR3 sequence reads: CASSVTGPPDTQYF. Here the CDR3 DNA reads TGTGCCAGCAGCGTGACAGGGCCCCCAGATACGCAGTATTTT.

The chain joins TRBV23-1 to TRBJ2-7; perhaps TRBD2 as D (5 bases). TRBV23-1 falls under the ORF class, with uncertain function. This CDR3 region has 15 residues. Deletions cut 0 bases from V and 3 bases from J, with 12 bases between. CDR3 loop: CASSQSSGENYEQYF. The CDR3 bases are TGCGCCAGCAGTCAATCTTCCGGGGAGAACTACGAGCAGTACTTC.

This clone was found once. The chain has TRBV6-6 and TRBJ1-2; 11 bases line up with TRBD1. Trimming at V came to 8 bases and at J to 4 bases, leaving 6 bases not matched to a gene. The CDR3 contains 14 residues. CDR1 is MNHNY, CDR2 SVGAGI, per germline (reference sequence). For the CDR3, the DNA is TGTGCCAGCCGTCCGGGACAGGGGGGCTATGGCTACACCTTC. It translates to CASRPGQGGYGYTF.

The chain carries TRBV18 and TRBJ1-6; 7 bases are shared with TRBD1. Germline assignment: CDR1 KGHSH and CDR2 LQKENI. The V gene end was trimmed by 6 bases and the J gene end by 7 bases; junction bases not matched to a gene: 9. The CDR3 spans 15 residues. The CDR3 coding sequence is TGTGCCAGCTCGGCGGCCGGGGACAGCAATTCACCCCTCCACTTT. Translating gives CASSAAGDSNSPLHF.